One sample yielded the 18 T cell receptor beta chains listed below, sequenced in a study of a mutant IDH1 vaccine in newly diagnosed glioma. Sample time point: week 35, safety follow-up. Every vaccine dose comprised 300 ug of mutant IDH1 20-mer peptide plus topical imiquimod. TCRdb's table, derived via immunoSEQ multiplex PCR, lists solely in-frame clones and lacks some. The sample consists of tens of thousands of clones, roughly 85% of them appearing once. No cognate antigen is known for these TCRs. Specimen: PBMCs, collected from a glioma patient whose treatment included an IDH1 peptide vaccine. Every receptor here comes from a young woman with glioma.

The table lists this clone with a few counts. This chain connects TRBV28 to TRBJ1-1; D ambiguous. CDR3 size: 11 residues. Germline-derived CDR1 and CDR2 are MDHEN and SYDVKM. With 3 bases removed from V and 6 bases from J, the gap between germline ends came to 5 bases. CDR3 nucleotides: TGTGCCAGCAGTTTTAGGGCTGAAGCTTTCTTT. This translates into CASSFRAEAFF.

The chain links TRBV7-3 to TRBJ2-5; 9 bases are shared with TRBD2. The germline V gene has CDR1 SGHTA and CDR2 FQGTGA. The CDR3 runs 15 residues. V trimming: 5 bases; J trimming: 5 bases; junction bases outside the gene matches: 9. The CDR3 coding sequence is TGTGCCAGCAGCGTGGCGGGAGGGCCGGGGGAGACCCAGTACTTC. Translation gives CASSVAGGPGETQYF. Full variable domain (missing parts from reference TRBV7-3 and TRBJ2-5): GAGVSQTPSNKVTEKGKYVELRCDPISGHTALYWYRQSLGQGPEFLIYFQGTGAADDSGLPNDRFFAVRPEGSVSTLKIQRTERGDSAVYLCASSVAGGPGETQYFGPGTRLLVL.

J is TRBJ1-5 and V is TRBV13; no definite D call. Trimming cost V 2 bases and J 9 bases, with 11 bases left between them. The V gene's germline CDR1 is PRHDT and CDR2 FYEKMQ (reference sequence). The CDR3 is 13 residues long. The CDR3: CASSLKGTLPQHF. CDR3 DNA: TGTGCCAGCAGCTTAAAGGGAACTCTGCCCCAGCATTTT.

The chain joins TRBV18 to TRBJ2-7; D call uncertain. This CDR3 is 16 amino acids long. CDR1 is KGHSH and CDR2 is LQKENI in the germline V gene. The germline V and J ends were trimmed by 0 bases and 6 bases, with 18 bases remaining between them. CDR3 region: CASSPPVSQSLGEQYF. The CDR3 DNA reads TGTGCCAGCTCACCACCGGTGTCACAGTCCCTTGGCGAGCAGTACTTC.

V usage is TRBV11-2 and J usage is TRBJ1-1; no definite D call. Germline loops: CDR1 SGHAT, CDR2 FQNNGV. This CDR3 is built from 13 residues. The V and J ends lost 1 base and 8 bases respectively, with 11 bases between them. CDR3 sequence reads: CASSLAPNREAFF. The CDR3 DNA follows: TGTGCCAGCAGCTTAGCCCCTAATAGGGAAGCTTTCTTT.

Comment on this clone: At one of its ends the junction is not consistent with the germline gene, which may arise from a read error. In DNA form, the CDR3 reads TGTGCTAGCAGCTTAAACCTAGGGGGAGAGACCCAGTACTTC. Its protein is CASSLNLGGETQYF. J is TRBJ2-5 and V is TRBV7-7, with D tentatively TRBD1 (6 bases). The germline gives CDR1 SSHAT, CDR2 FNYEAQ (reference sequence). The CDR3 contains 14 residues.

This chain links TRBV6-5 with TRBJ2-3, with TRBD1 matching 10 bases. V gave up 4 bases and J gave up 6 bases; unmatched junction bases: 10. The CDR3 totals 16 residues. Germline values: CDR1 MNHEY, CDR2 SVGAGI. CDR3 coding DNA: TGTGCCAGCAGTTCCAGGGACAGGGGACTTCAGGATACGCAGTATTTT. Translating gives CASSSRDRGLQDTQYF.

The chain has TRBV11-1 and TRBJ2-3, with D hard to call. The CDR3 runs to 14 residues. Per the germline V gene, CDR1 is SGHAT and CDR2 is FQDESV (reference sequence). The V gene lost 1 base and the J gene lost 3 bases, with 8 bases spanning the gap. The CDR3 nucleotides are TGTGCCAGCAGCTTAGGACCCGGGACAGATACGCAGTATTTT. The encoded protein is CASSLGPGTDTQYF.

This clone is a singleton in its sample. The CDR3 DNA is TGCAGCGTCGCGGGGGCCTCTGGGGCCAACGTCCTGACTTTC. This gives the protein CSVAGASGANVLTF. The J gene is TRBJ2-6, the V gene TRBV29-1; TRBD2 is a possible D gene (7 bases). The CDR3 is 14 amino acids. Germline V gene sequence: CDR1 SQVTM, CDR2 ANQGSEA. V lost 6 bases, J lost 0 bases, and 9 bases lay in between.

This clone was detected a few times. The genes are TRBV7-9 and TRBJ1-1; 10 bases are a match to TRBD1. Per the germline V gene, CDR1 is SEHNR and CDR2 is FQNEAQ (reference sequence). Trimming removed 5 bases from V and 3 bases from J; junction bases left unmatched: 3. The CDR3 length is 14 residues. This chain's CDR3 is CASSGDRGDTEAFF. The CDR3 DNA follows: TGTGCCAGCAGCGGGGACAGGGGAGACACTGAAGCTTTCTTT.

A note on this clone: Mismatch with germline at one junction end may stem from a read error. The V gene is TRBV4-1, the J gene TRBJ2-7; 8 nucleotides line up with TRBD1. The CDR3 runs 14 residues. Germline V lookup: CDR1 MGHRA, CDR2 YSYEKL. The CDR3 DNA reads as TGCGCCAGCAGCCAAATACAGGGGGAGTACGGGCAGTACTTC. Protein product: CASSQIQGEYGQYF.

The rearrangement links TRBV6-5 to TRBJ2-1; D unclear. Between the trimmed V and J ends, which lost 6 bases and 6 bases, there was a span of 9 bases. Per the germline V gene, CDR1 is MNHEY and CDR2 is SVGAGI. The CDR3 is 12 residues long. DNA for the CDR3: TGTGCCAGCAGCAACCGGGCCAATGAGCAGTTCTTC. The encoded protein is CASSNRANEQFF.

The chain links TRBV19 to TRBJ2-1; tentative D call: TRBD1 (6 bases). The CDR3 is 14 amino acids. V gave up 6 bases and J gave up 9 bases, with 18 bases separating them. The germline gives CDR1 LNHDA, CDR2 SQIVND (reference sequence). The CDR3 loop reads CASRVRGDFGEQFF. Here the CDR3 DNA reads TGTGCCAGTAGGGTCAGGGGTGACTTTGGTGAGCAGTTCTTC.

The chain recombines TRBV19 with TRBJ2-1; 8 bases are a match to TRBD1. Germline values: CDR1 LNHDA, CDR2 SQIVND (reference sequence). J lost 5 bases, V lost 5 bases, and 5 bases had no gene match. The CDR3 length is 14 residues. CDR3 residues: CASSPDRGDNEQFF. Written as DNA, the CDR3 is TGTGCCAGTAGTCCCGACAGGGGAGACAATGAGCAGTTCTTC.

V gene TRBV6-4 combines with J gene TRBJ2-1; 10 positions agree with TRBD2. V lost 2 bases to trimming and J lost 9 bases; unmatched junction nucleotides: 7. Germline lookup yields CDR1 MRHNA and CDR2 SNTAGT. The CDR3 has 15 amino acids. CDR3 protein: CASSDVLAGHGEQFF. The DNA of the CDR3 is TGTGCCAGCAGTGACGTACTAGCGGGACATGGTGAGCAGTTCTTC.

The rearrangement joins TRBV7-2 to TRBJ2-1; TRBD2 aligns across 10 bases. The length of the CDR3 is 13 residues. V lost 4 bases to trimming and J lost 7 bases; unmatched junction nucleotides: 1. CDR1 is SGHTA and CDR2 is FQGNSA in the germline V gene. CDR3 DNA: TGTGCCAGCAGCTCACTAGCGGGAAATGAGCAGTTCTTC. It encodes CASSSLAGNEQFF.

The chain links TRBV4-2 to TRBJ1-2, with 10 bases that match TRBD1. The germline gives CDR1 LGHNA, CDR2 YNFKEQ. This CDR3 region has 15 residues. The J segment lost 8 bases and the V segment lost 4 bases, leaving 10 bases of the junction unmatched. The CDR3 coding sequence is TGTGCCAGCAGCCTAACAGACAGGGGGCGAGGAGGCTACACCTTC. Encoded protein: CASSLTDRGRGGYTF.

In this sample, this clone turned up a few times. J is TRBJ1-5 and V is TRBV7-2; 10 nucleotides line up with TRBD1. The CDR3 spans 16 residues. Germline V gene data show CDR1 as SGHTA and CDR2 as FQGNSA. Trimming removed 3 bases from V and 0 bases from J; junction bases left unmatched: 2. The DNA of the CDR3 is TGTGCCAGCAGCTTGGGGACAGGGGATAGCAATCAGCCCCAGCATTTT. Its protein is CASSLGTGDSNQPQHF.